A selection of T cell receptor beta chains follows, all from one sample in a study of identical twins. A single record per CDR3 protein comes from TCRdb applying MiXCR to the 5' RACE reads. The sample consists of some 630,000 distinct CDR3 sequences, 7% to 7.5% of them appearing once. The data also belong to a second study, concerning yellow fever vaccine responses in identical twins.

The sample comprised PBMCs. Source of these receptors: a woman aged 18-29 years in good health. Each CDR3 is given with its conserved first and last residue.

v_gene,j_gene,CDR3aa
TRBV29-1,TRBJ2-7,CSVVEGSYEQYF
TRBV12-5,TRBJ2-5,CASGLVFSLAVETQYF
TRBV20-1,TRBJ2-1,CSARDARSSYNEQFF
TRBV12-3/TRBV12-4,TRBJ2-1,CASTPGHSGNEQFF
TRBV2,TRBJ2-7,CASSGQGAVVYEQYF
TRBV7-9,TRBJ1-3,CASSAQGRPDTIYF
TRBV4-1,TRBJ2-2,CAGYPGEAGGGSGELFF
TRBV4-1,TRBJ1-4,CASSQDAGGDPTNEKLFF
TRBV6-5,TRBJ2-1,CASSYSTSGSEQFF
TRBV5-1,TRBJ2-7,CASSTETRPISYEQYF
TRBV7-9,TRBJ2-7,CASSLPEAPSYEQYF
TRBV2,TRBJ2-1,CASRAGDSSYNEQFF
TRBV20-1,TRBJ2-1,CSSDGTYNEQFF
TRBV9,TRBJ1-6,CASSLTGTGALVLHF
TRBV10-1,TRBJ1-5,CASSERGSNQPQHF
TRBV12-3/TRBV12-4,TRBJ1-2,CASSLYLRGYTF
TRBV7-9,TRBJ1-2,CASSSPSQGPYGYTF
TRBV20-1,TRBJ1-1,CSASFQDRGHTEAFF
TRBV7-2,TRBJ2-3,CASSPRTAPFTDTQYF
TRBV21-1,TRBJ1-6,CASSKGVSYNSPLHF
TRBV29-1,TRBJ2-3,CSVEGTLRDTQYF
TRBV5-6,TRBJ2-1,CASDRAGESYNEQFF
TRBV25-1,TRBJ2-1,CASRGLAVYNEQFF
TRBV29-1,TRBJ2-7,CSVPGAGGREQYF
TRBV5-5,TRBJ2-1,CASSTGLAVPISYNEQFF
TRBV5-1,TRBJ2-1,CASSSTGTSLHEQFF
TRBV5-1,TRBJ2-7,CASRAGTAHYEQYF
TRBV7-9,TRBJ2-1,CASSLAGTEYNEQFF
TRBV6-5,TRBJ2-1,CASSDRRGWEFF
TRBV27,TRBJ2-1,CASSPRRVGATYNEQFF
TRBV5-5,TRBJ2-3,CASSFFRGPSTDTQYF
TRBV12-3/TRBV12-4,TRBJ2-3,CASSLPWGTSGRQRTDTQYF
TRBV25-1,TRBJ2-2,CASSAKGDLTGELFF
TRBV5-1,TRBJ2-4,CASSLAPSTSGGTNIQYF
TRBV20-1,TRBJ2-2,CGGYWGGELFF
TRBV28,TRBJ2-2,CASSADRLTGELFF
TRBV2,TRBJ2-1,CASRGSGHYNEQFF
TRBV12-3/TRBV12-4,TRBJ2-5,CASSLEVQETQYF
TRBV4-1,TRBJ2-7,CASSPRDRGFHEQYF
TRBV20-1,TRBJ2-2,CSAIDKNTGELFF
TRBV21-1,TRBJ2-3,CASSKGFDRDPLLTDTQYF
TRBV4-1,TRBJ1-2,CASSQEDSAVYGYTF
TRBV20-1,TRBJ2-3,CSARVPAPDTQYF
TRBV4-1,TRBJ1-1,CASSQERWSNTEAFF
TRBV4-1,TRBJ2-1,CASSQGSVTRLNEQFF
TRBV27,TRBJ2-7,CASSLNKWTSGRNEQYF
TRBV11-2,TRBJ2-6,CASSLNGARANVLTF
TRBV5-1,TRBJ2-3,CASSSRPLAGAEDTQYF
TRBV5-1,TRBJ2-1,CASSDRDGPNEQFF
TRBV20-1,TRBJ2-3,CCARDPKREIKLDTQYF
TRBV29-1,TRBJ2-1,CSVRKGYANNEQFF
TRBV20-1,TRBJ1-2,CSARAGGPNYGYTF
TRBV7-9,TRBJ2-5,CASSLLGQETQYF
TRBV29-1,TRBJ2-1,CSVDRGLNEQFF
TRBV12-3/TRBV12-4,TRBJ2-1,CASGKVSSYNEQFF
TRBV20-1,TRBJ2-2,CSAPNRGPGELFF
TRBV2,TRBJ1-3,CADTEEDF
TRBV12-3/TRBV12-4,TRBJ1-2,CASSADSAGYGYTF
TRBV10-2,TRBJ2-5,CASSESIVRVGDQETQYF
TRBV20-1,TRBJ1-2,CSASRSTGSYGYTF